The clone carrying this T cell receptor (beta chain) came up a few times. Its antigen is undetermined. CD4+ T cells from unexposed donors were obtained before the COVID-19 pandemic (2011-2018). Isolation of CD4+ T cells took place after around eleven days in culture. Cells permitting, SARS-CoV-2 S/N and four cold-coronavirus spikes were tested on unexposed-donor CD4+ T cells. Cultures received half-medium IL-2 refreshes on days 3 and 7. V was clipped by 7 bases and J by 6 bases; unmatched bases: 3. CDR1 is SNHLY, CDR2 FYNNEI, per germline. CDR3 size: 13 residues. These data belong to a study of CD4 T cells in relation to SARS-CoV-2 and coronaviruses. Study-wide points: Around 62% of donors had memory CD4+ clonotypes crossrecognizing SARS-CoV-2 and common cold coronavirus spike.

Assay: immunoSEQ multiplex PCR; the TCRdb copy retains only in-frame clones and omits some. The sample includes tens of thousands of clones, just over 65% of them seen just once. This TCR came from a human donor in good health. The chain recombines TRBV2 with TRBJ2-2; 9 bases map to TRBD2. Sequencing input: CD4+ T cells from PBMCs, cultured in vitro. The CDR3 nucleotides are TGTGCCAGCACTAGCGGGATGGCCGGGGAGCTGTTTTTT. Its protein is CASTSGMAGELFF.